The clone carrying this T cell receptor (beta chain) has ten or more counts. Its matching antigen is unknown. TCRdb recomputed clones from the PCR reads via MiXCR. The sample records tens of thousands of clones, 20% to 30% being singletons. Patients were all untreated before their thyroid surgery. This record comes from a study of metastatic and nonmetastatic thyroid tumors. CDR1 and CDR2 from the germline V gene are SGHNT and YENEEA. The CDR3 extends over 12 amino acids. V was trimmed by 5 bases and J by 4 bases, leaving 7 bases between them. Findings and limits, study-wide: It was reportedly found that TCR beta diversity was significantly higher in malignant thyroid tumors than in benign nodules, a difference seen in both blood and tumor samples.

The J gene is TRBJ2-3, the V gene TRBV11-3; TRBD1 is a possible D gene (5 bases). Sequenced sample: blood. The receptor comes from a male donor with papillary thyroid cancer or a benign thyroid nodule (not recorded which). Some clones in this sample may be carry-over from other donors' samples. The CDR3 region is CASSRGSDTQYF. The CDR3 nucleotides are TGTGCCAGCAGCAGGGGTTCAGATACGCAGTATTTT. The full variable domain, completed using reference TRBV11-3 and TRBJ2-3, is EAGVVQSPRYKIIEKKQPVAFWCNPISGHNTLYWYLQNLGQGPELLIRYENEEAVDDSQLPKDRFSAERLKGVDSTLKIQPAELGDSAVYLCASSRGSDTQYFGPGTRLTVL.